This TCR beta chain was recorded in a study of control samples from healthy donors and cancer patients. This clone was counted once. CDR1 is SGHTA and CDR2 is FQGTGA in the germline V gene. J was trimmed by 8 bases and V by 1 base; bases with no gene match: 10. This CDR3 comprises 16 residues. Profiling relied on immunoSEQ multiplex PCR, and the TCRdb table lists in-frame clones only, not all of them. The sample has 350,000 to 450,000 clones; 90% are singletons. The sequenced sample consisted of PBMCs. V gene TRBV7-3 combines with J gene TRBJ2-1; 8 positions agree with TRBD2. The source of this sequence is a man aged 40-49 years with head and neck cancer. The CDR3: CASSLIAGGTSDEQFF. In nucleotides, the CDR3 is TGTGCCAGCAGCTTAATCGCGGGAGGTACGTCCGATGAGCAGTTCTTC.